This TCR beta chain appears in the sequencing data of a study of CD8 T cells in Susac syndrome. Random hexamers were used to reverse transcribe roughly 0.45 to 1 ug of RNA. The authors amplified TCR beta CDR3 across 54 Vbeta and 13 Jbeta using immunoSEQ multiplex PCR. TCRdb processed the immunoSEQ multiplex PCR reads anew with MiXCR; each CDR3 protein has one entry. The table has about 210,000 distinct CDR3 sequences, about 95% seen once; the top ten hold roughly 0.09%. The multiple sclerosis controls were treatment-naive patients with relapsing-remitting disease that was stable or active. The length of the CDR3 is 17 residues. With 1 base removed from V and 0 bases from J, the gap between germline ends came to 15 bases. Germline CDR1 and CDR2: SGHNT and YYREEE (reference sequence).

The rearrangement uses TRBV5-4 and TRBJ2-3; D assignment may be TRBD1 or TRBD2 (5 bases each). The TCR was taken from a human donor with multiple sclerosis. The sample comprised CD4+ T cells from PBMCs. The CDR3 sequence is CASSLQGRPPSTDTQYF. CDR3 coding DNA: TGTGCCAGCAGCTTGCAGGGACGTCCTCCTAGCACAGATACGCAGTATTTT. Variable domain in full (rest from reference TRBV5-4 and TRBJ2-3): ETGVTQSPTHLIKTRGQQVTLRCSSQSGHNTVSWYQQALGQGPQFIFQYYREEENGRGNFPPRFSGLQFPNYSSELNVNALELDDSALYLCASSLQGRPPSTDTQYFGPGTRLTVL.